This T cell receptor (beta chain) was captured in a study of blood T cell repertoires in COVID-19. The CDR3 length is 15 residues. Germline V gene lookup returns CDR1 SGHDT and CDR2 YYEEEE. V lost 2 bases and J lost 4; bases outside the gene matches: 4. In the authors' methods: Amplified reference gene primers provided the basis for estimating nucleated cell counts. The assay was immunoSEQ multiplex PCR, and TCRdb's table has in-frame clones only and misses some. V and J calls plus clone size are reproduced from that table; the DNA served to infer D and trimming. The sample includes some 200,000 clones, around 87% of them seen just once. Recruits, aged roughly 18 to 95 years, lived in 24 US areas. Participants' own reports of clinical history determined their cohort assignment.

What was sequenced was PBMCs or T cells enriched from blood (not recorded which). The chain uses TRBV5-6 and TRBJ2-1; 9 bases fit TRBD1. The origin of this receptor is a woman under 30 in a cohort exposed to, infected with or recovered from COVID-19 (not recorded which). CDR3: CASSFRDRAYNEQFF. The CDR3 bases are TGTGCCAGCAGCTTCCGGGACAGGGCATACAATGAGCAGTTCTTC.